The text below deals with one TCR beta chain. This specimen belongs to a study of blood T cell repertoires in COVID-19. About the study: The cDNA or gDNA used as material had been derived from T cells, B-cell-depleted T cells, or PBMCs.

In the authors' methods: Nucleated cell counts were estimated from reference gene primer amplification. Here immunoSEQ multiplex PCR was the method, and the copy in TCRdb shows in-frame clones only, minus some. V and J calls and clone size are given by that table; D and trimming were obtained from the DNA. The data contain 150,000 or so clones, roughly 84% of them singletons. The V gene's germline CDR1 is ENHRY and CDR2 SYGVKD. This CDR3 spans 16 amino acids. Trimming removed 0 bases from V and 1 base from J, with 12 bases in between. This chain uses TRBV10-3 with TRBJ2-5; a weak D match, TRBD2 (5 bases). The source material was peripheral blood. This sequence was found in a man younger than 30 with active or convalescent COVID-19. This chain's CDR3 is CAISESLSGGQETQYF. The CDR3 DNA follows: TGTGCCATCAGTGAGTCGTTGAGCGGAGGCCAAGAGACCCAGTACTTC.